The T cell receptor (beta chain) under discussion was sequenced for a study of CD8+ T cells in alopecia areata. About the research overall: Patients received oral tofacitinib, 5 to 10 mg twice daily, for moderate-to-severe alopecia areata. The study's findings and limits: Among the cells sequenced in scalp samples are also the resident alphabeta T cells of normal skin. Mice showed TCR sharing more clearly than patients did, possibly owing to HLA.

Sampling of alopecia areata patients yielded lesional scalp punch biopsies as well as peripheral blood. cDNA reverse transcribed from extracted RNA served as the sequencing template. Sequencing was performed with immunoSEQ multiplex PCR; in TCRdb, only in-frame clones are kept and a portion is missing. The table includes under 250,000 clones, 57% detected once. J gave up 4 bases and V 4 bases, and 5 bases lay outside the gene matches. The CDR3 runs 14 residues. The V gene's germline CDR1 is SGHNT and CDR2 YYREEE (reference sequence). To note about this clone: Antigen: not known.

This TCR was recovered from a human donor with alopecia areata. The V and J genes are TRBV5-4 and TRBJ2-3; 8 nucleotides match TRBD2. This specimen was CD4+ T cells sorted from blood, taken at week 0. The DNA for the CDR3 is TGTGCCAGCAGCCCCCGGGGGGGCGCAGATACGCAGTATTTT. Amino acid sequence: CASSPRGGADTQYF.